The TCR beta chain under discussion was sequenced for a study of OX40 agonist ivuxolimab in advanced cancers. This clone came up once. No antigen is known for it. General study findings and limits: Relative to CD4+, CD8+ T cells held more expanded clones on average.

The table came from immunoSEQ multiplex PCR; TCRdb's copy has only in-frame clones and leaves some out. The table has approximately 64,000 clones, around 83% seen once. V was shortened by 3 bases and J by 3 bases, with 15 bases between the two germline ends. In germline, CDR1 is LNHDA, CDR2 SQIVND (reference sequence). CDR3 length equals 15 residues. The chain recombines TRBV19 with TRBJ2-7, with unresolved D. The sample here was CD4+ or CD8+ T cells sorted from blood, taken in a trial of the OX40 agonist ivuxolimab. This receptor was taken from an adult with an advanced solid tumor such as melanoma, head and neck, liver or kidney cancer. CDR3 sequence reads: CASSMMGSTNYEQYF. In DNA form, the CDR3 reads TGTGCCAGTAGTATGATGGGCTCTACAAACTACGAGCAGTACTTC.